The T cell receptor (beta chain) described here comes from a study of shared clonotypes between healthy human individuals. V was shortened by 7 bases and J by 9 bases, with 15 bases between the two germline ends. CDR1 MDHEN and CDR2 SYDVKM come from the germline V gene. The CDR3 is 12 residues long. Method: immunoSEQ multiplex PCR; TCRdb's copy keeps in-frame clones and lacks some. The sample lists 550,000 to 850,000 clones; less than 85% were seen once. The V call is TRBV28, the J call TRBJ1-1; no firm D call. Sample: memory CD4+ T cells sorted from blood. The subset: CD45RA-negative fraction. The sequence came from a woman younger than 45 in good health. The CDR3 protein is CASTPSSRKAFF. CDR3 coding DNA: TGTGCCAGCACCCCATCGTCCCGGAAAGCTTTCTTT.